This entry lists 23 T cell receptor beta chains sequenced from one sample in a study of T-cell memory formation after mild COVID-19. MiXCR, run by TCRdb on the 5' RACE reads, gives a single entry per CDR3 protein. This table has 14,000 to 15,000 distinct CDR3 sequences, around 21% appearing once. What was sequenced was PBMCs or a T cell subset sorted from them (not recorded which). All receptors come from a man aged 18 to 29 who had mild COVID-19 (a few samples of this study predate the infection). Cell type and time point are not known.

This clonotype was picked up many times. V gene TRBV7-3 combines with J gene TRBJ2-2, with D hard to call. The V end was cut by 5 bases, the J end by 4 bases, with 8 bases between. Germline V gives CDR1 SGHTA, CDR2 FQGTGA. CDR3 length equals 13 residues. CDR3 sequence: CASSLPGTGELFF. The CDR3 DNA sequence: TGTGCCAGCAGCCTTCCGGGCACCGGGGAGCTGTTTTTT.

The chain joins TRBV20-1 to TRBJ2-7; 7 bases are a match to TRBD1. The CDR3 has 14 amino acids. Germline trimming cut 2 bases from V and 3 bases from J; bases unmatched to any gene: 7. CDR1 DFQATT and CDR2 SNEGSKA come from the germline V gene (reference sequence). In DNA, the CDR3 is TGCAGTGCTAGAAGACCTGGACAGGACTACGAGCAGTACTTC. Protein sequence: CSARRPGQDYEQYF.

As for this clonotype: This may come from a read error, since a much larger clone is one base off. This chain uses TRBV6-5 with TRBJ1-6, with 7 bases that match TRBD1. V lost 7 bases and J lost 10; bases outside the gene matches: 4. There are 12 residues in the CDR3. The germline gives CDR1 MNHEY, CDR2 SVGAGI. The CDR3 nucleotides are TGTGCCAGCACGACAGGGCACTCACCCCTCCACTTT. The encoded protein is CASTTGHSPLHF.

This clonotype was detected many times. CDR3 residues: CASSFYKTSGGEQYF. CDR3 nucleotide sequence: TGTGCCAGCAGCTTTTATAAGACTAGCGGGGGCGAGCAGTACTTC. The J gene is TRBJ2-7, the V gene TRBV7-2, with 12 bases fitting TRBD2. V lost 3 bases and J lost 6; bases outside the gene matches: 6. The CDR3 runs to 15 residues. Looked up from germline, CDR1 is SGHTA and CDR2 is FQGNSA.

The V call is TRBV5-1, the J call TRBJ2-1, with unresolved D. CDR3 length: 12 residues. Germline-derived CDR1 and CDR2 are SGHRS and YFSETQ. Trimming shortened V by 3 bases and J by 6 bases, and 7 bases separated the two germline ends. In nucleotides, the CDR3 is TGCGCCAGCAGCTCGGACCGCAATGAGCAGTTCTTC. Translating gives CASSSDRNEQFF.

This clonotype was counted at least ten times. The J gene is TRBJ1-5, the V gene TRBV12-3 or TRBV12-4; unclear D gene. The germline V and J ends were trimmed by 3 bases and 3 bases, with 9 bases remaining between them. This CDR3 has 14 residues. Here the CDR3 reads CASSLRQNNQPQHF. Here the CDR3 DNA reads TGTGCCAGCAGTTTGCGGCAGAACAATCAGCCCCAGCATTTT.

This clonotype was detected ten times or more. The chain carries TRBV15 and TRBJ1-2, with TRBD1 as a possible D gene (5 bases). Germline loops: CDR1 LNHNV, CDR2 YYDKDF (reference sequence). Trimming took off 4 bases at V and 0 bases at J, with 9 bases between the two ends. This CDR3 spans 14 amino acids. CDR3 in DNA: TGTGCCACCAGCATGCGGGGGTCTAACTATGGCTACACCTTC. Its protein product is CATSMRGSNYGYTF.

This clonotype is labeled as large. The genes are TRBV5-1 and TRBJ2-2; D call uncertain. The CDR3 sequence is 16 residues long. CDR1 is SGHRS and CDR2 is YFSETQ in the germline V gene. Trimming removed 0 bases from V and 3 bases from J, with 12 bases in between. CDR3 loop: CASSLAVGAYTGELFF. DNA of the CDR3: TGCGCCAGCAGCTTGGCGGTTGGAGCCTACACCGGGGAGCTGTTTTTT.

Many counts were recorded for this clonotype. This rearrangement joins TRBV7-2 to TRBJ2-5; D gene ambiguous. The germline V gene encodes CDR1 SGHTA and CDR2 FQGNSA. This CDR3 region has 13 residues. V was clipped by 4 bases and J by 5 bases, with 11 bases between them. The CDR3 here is CASSSPPWETQYF. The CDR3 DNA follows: TGTGCCAGCAGCTCGCCCCCGTGGGAGACCCAGTACTTC.

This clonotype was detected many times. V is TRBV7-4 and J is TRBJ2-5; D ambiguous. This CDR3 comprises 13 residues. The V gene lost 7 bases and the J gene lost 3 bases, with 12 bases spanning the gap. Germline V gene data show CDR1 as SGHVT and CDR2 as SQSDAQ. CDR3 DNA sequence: TGTGCCAGCACCGCGCATGGTGAAGAGACCCAGTACTTC. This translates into CASTAHGEETQYF.

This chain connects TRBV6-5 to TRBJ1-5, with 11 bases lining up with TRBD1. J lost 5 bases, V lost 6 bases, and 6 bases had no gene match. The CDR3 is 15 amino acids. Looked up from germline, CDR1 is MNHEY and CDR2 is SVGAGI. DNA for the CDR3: TGTGCCAGCAGGGGACAGGGGGACCGTTATCAGCCCCAGCATTTT. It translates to CASRGQGDRYQPQHF.

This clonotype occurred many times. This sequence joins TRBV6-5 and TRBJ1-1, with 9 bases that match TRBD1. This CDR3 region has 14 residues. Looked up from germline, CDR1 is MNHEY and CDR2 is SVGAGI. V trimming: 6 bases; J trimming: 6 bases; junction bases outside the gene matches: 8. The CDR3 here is CASRTGTGLPEAFF. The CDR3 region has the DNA TGTGCCAGCAGAACCGGGACAGGGCTTCCTGAAGCTTTCTTT.

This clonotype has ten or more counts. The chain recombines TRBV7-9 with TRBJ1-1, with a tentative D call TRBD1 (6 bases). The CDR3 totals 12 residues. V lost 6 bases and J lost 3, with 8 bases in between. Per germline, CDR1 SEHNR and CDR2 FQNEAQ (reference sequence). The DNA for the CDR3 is TGTGCCAGCAGTTACAGGGACACTGAAGCTTTCTTT. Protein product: CASSYRDTEAFF.

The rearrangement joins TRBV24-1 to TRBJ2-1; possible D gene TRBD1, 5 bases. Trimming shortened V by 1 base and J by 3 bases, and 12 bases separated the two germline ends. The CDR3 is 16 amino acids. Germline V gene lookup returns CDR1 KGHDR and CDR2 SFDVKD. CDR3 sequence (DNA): TGTGCCACCAGTGATTTTGGCAGGGCTAGCTACAATGAGCAGTTCTTC. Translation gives CATSDFGRASYNEQFF.

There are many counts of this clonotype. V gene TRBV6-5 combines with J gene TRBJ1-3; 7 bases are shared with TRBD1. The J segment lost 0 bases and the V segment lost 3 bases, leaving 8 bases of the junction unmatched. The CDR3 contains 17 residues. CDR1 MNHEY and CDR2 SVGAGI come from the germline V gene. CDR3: CASSYRRQGPSGNTIYF. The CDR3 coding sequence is TGTGCCAGCAGTTATCGACGACAGGGACCCTCTGGAAACACCATATATTTT.

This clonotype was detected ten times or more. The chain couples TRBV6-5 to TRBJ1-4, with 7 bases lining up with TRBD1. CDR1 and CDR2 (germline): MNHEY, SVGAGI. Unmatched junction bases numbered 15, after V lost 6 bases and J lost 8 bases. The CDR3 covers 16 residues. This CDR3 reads CASSYSPTGVSEKLFF. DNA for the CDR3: TGTGCCAGCAGCTACAGTCCAACAGGGGTCTCGGAAAAACTGTTTTTT.

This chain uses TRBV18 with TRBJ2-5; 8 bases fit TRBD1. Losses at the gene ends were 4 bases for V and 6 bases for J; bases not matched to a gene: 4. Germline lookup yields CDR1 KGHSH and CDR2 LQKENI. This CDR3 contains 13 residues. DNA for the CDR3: TGTGCCAGCTCACAAGGACAGGGACAGACCCAGTACTTC. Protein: CASSQGQGQTQYF.

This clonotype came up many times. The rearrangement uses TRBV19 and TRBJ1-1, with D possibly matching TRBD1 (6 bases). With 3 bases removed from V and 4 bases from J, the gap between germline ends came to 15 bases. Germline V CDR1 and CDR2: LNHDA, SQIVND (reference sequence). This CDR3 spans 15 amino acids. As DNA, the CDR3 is TGTGCCAGTAGTATGGTCTTTCAGGGGACCACTGAAGCTTTCTTT. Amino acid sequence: CASSMVFQGTTEAFF.

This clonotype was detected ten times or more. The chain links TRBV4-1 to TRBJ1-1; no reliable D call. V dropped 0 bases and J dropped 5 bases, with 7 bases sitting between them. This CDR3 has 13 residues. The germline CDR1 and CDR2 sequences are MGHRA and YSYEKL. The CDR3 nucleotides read TGCGCCAGCAGCCAAGAACTAGTTACTGAAGCTTTCTTT. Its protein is CASSQELVTEAFF.

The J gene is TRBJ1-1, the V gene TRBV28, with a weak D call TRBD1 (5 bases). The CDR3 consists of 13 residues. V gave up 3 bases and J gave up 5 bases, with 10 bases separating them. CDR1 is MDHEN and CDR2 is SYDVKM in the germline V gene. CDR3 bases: TGTGCCAGCAGTTTCCTCGACAGAACTGAAGCTTTCTTT. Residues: CASSFLDRTEAFF.

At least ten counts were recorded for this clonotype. CDR3 bases: TGTGCCAGCAGCGAGCCCGGCGGCCGCCATAATGAAAAACTGTTTTTT. Protein product: CASSEPGGRHNEKLFF. The chain links TRBV7-9 to TRBJ1-4; D gene ambiguous. In germline, CDR1 is SEHNR, CDR2 FQNEAQ (reference sequence). Trimming took off 5 bases at V and 4 bases at J, with 17 bases between the two ends. This CDR3 has 16 amino acids.

CDR3 residues: CSAVLTPFEPYV. CDR3 bases: TGCAGTGCAGTCCTTACACCCTTCGAACCGTACGTC. The chain couples TRBV20-1 to TRBJ2-7; no clear D gene. The V end was cut by 6 bases, the J end by 12 bases, with 21 bases between. The CDR3 extends over 12 amino acids. In germline, CDR1 is DFQATT, CDR2 SNEGSKA (reference sequence).

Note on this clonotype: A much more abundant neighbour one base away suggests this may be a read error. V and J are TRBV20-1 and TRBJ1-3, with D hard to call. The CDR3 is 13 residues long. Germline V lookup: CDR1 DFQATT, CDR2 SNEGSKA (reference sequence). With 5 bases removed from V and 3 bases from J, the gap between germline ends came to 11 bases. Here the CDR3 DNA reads TGCAGTGCTCCGTGTCGGGGTGGAAACACCATATATTTT. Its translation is CSAPCRGGNTIYF.